This passage covers 23 T cell receptor beta chains from one sample sequenced in a study of cytomegalovirus exposure and HLA in healthy donors. It was with 60 Vbeta and 13 Jbeta primers that the PCR ran. The assay was immunoSEQ multiplex PCR, and TCRdb's table has in-frame clones only and misses some. The table records about 80,000 clones, roughly four fifths of them present only once. The specimen sequenced was PBMCs. The source of these receptors is a human donor in good health.

The chain links TRBV11-2 to TRBJ2-7; D gene ambiguous. Trimming removed 5 bases from V and 2 bases from J, with 7 bases in between. Germline lookup yields CDR1 SGHAT and CDR2 FQNNGV. The CDR3 extends over 12 amino acids. CDR3 loop: CASSVLTYEQYF. Written as DNA, the CDR3 is TGTGCCAGCAGCGTTTTAACCTACGAGCAGTACTTC.

Turning to this clone: The germline gene is not matched at one end of the junction; a read error may be the cause. V is TRBV6-1 and J is TRBJ1-6; 9 nucleotides align to TRBD1. The CDR3 totals 13 residues. Germline-derived CDR1 and CDR2 are MNHNS and SASEGT. This chain's CDR3 is CASWDRAGSPLNF. CDR3 in DNA: TGTGCCAGCTGGGACAGGGCGGGCTCACCCCTCAACTTT.

The chain has TRBV6-5 and TRBJ1-1, with unresolved D. V was clipped by 6 bases and J by 7 bases, with 15 bases between them. Per the germline V gene, CDR1 is MNHEY and CDR2 is SVGAGI. This CDR3 has 13 residues. The CDR3 DNA reads TGTGCCAGCAGGATCCACCCCGGGTATGAAGCTTTCTTT. It encodes CASRIHPGYEAFF.

V usage is TRBV7-2 and J usage is TRBJ2-7, with D tentatively TRBD2 (5 bases). The CDR3 has 12 residues. Germline loops: CDR1 SGHTA, CDR2 FQGNSA. Trimming took off 0 bases at V and 7 bases at J, with 7 bases between the two ends. CDR3 nucleotides: TGTGCCAGCAGCTTAGCGCGGGTGGAGCAGTACTTC. It specifies CASSLARVEQYF.

The gene calls are TRBV25-1 and TRBJ1-2; 7 bases match TRBD1. Germline V gene data show CDR1 as MGHDK and CDR2 as SYGVNS. CDR3 length: 14 amino acids. V was pared by 5 bases and J by 5 bases, with 8 bases of the junction left unmatched. As DNA, the CDR3 is TGTGCCAGCAGTCTTGGGACAGCTTCGTATGGCTACACCTTC. It yields the protein CASSLGTASYGYTF.

The genes are TRBV2 and TRBJ2-5; a possible D gene is TRBD1 (6 bases). V was pared by 8 bases and J by 5 bases, with 15 bases between. CDR1 is SNHLY, CDR2 FYNNEI, per germline. The CDR3 runs 13 residues. The CDR3 is CASGRGTGETQYF. In nucleotides, the CDR3 is TGTGCCAGCGGAAGGGGGACGGGGGAGACCCAGTACTTC.

V gene TRBV5-1 combines with J gene TRBJ2-1; 7 bases are a match to TRBD2. Germline CDR1 and CDR2: SGHRS and YFSETQ. Germline trimming cut 4 bases from V and 5 bases from J; bases unmatched to any gene: 15. CDR3 size: 17 residues. This CDR3 is CASSAWAMASGHNEQFF. In nucleotides, the CDR3 is TGCGCCAGCAGCGCGTGGGCGATGGCTAGCGGCCACAATGAGCAGTTCTTC.

V usage is TRBV2 and J usage is TRBJ2-2; no firm D call. V gave up 8 bases and J gave up 6 bases, with 16 bases separating them. The CDR3 covers 14 residues. In germline, CDR1 is SNHLY, CDR2 FYNNEI. The CDR3 loop reads CASENLVQAGELFF. The CDR3 DNA reads as TGTGCCAGCGAGAATCTCGTGCAAGCCGGGGAGCTGTTTTTT. The full variable domain, in which reference TRBV2 and TRBJ2-2 provide the parts outside the CDR3, is EPEVTQTPSHQVTQMGQEVILRCVPISNHLYFYWYRQILGQKVEFLVSFYNNEISEKSEIFDDQFSVERPDGSNFTLKIRSTKLEDSAMYFCASENLVQAGELFFGEGSRLTVL.

The chain uses TRBV27 and TRBJ2-4; D possibly corresponds to TRBD2 (6 bases). This CDR3 is 13 amino acids long. V was cut by 8 bases and J by 2 bases, with 10 bases left in between. In germline, CDR1 is MNHEY, CDR2 SMNVEV (reference sequence). In nucleotides, the CDR3 is TGTGCCAGCGGGCGGGGTACCAAAAACATTCAGTACTTC. Translated, it gives CASGRGTKNIQYF.

This clone was recorded only once. The chain carries TRBV27 and TRBJ1-5; TRBD1 aligns across 7 bases. V lost 6 bases and J lost 0; bases outside the gene matches: 14. Germline V gene sequence: CDR1 MNHEY, CDR2 SMNVEV (reference sequence). This CDR3 is built from 18 residues. CDR3 nucleotide sequence: TGTGCCAGCAGACAACAGGGGCGATCTTTGAATAGCAATCAGCCCCAGCATTTT. Translation: CASRQQGRSLNSNQPQHF.

This chain connects TRBV19 to TRBJ1-1; tentative D call: TRBD1 (5 bases). This CDR3 is built from 15 residues. CDR1 and CDR2 from the germline V gene are LNHDA and SQIVND (reference sequence). V lost 5 bases, J lost 4 bases, and 17 bases lay in between. CDR3 in amino acids: CASSLHRPRSTEAFF. CDR3 sequence (DNA): TGTGCCAGTAGTCTCCACAGGCCTCGGAGCACTGAAGCTTTCTTT.

The V and J genes are TRBV5-1 and TRBJ2-3; D ambiguous. V dropped 2 bases and J dropped 5 bases, with 12 bases sitting between them. The CDR3 contains 14 residues. Germline V lookup: CDR1 SGHRS, CDR2 YFSETQ. The CDR3 bases are TGCGCCAGCAGCTTCTCGGTAGCTGGAGATACGCAGTATTTT. Translation gives CASSFSVAGDTQYF.

This clone turned up a few times. The V call is TRBV5-1, the J call TRBJ1-1; D is unclear. The CDR3 has 13 residues. V was trimmed by 2 bases and J by 1 base, leaving 6 bases between them. CDR1 and CDR2 (germline): SGHRS, YFSETQ. CDR3 protein: CASSFEQNTEAFF. The CDR3 coding sequence is TGCGCCAGCAGCTTTGAGCAGAACACTGAAGCTTTCTTT.

The genes are TRBV12-5 and TRBJ1-2; D not resolved. Germline V lookup: CDR1 LGHNT, CDR2 FRNRAP. This CDR3 contains 16 residues. V was shortened by 3 bases and J by 3 bases, with 17 bases between the two germline ends. The CDR3 DNA reads as TGTGCTAGTGGTTTCACTAGGGTGGACGGAGACTATGGCTACACCTTC. Its protein is CASGFTRVDGDYGYTF.

J is TRBJ2-7 and V is TRBV15; tentative D call: TRBD1 (6 bases). CDR1 LNHNV and CDR2 YYDKDF come from the germline V gene (reference sequence). The CDR3 contains 12 residues. V was trimmed by 4 bases and J by 7 bases, leaving 11 bases between them. The CDR3 sequence is CATSTRGSEQYF. CDR3 in DNA: TGTGCCACCAGCACCAGGGGTTCTGAGCAGTACTTC.

The chain uses TRBV7-2 and TRBJ2-2; 9 nucleotides agree with TRBD1. The V gene's germline CDR1 is SGHTA and CDR2 FQGNSA. The J segment lost 6 bases and the V segment lost 4 bases, leaving 12 bases of the junction unmatched. CDR3 length: 17 residues. CDR3 protein: CASSSSSGTGHPGELFF. The CDR3 DNA reads as TGTGCCAGCAGCTCATCGTCCGGGACAGGGCACCCCGGGGAGCTGTTTTTT.

J is TRBJ2-7 and V is TRBV6-5, with a weak D call TRBD2 (5 bases). Trimming removed 5 bases at V and 5 bases at J, with 19 bases between. CDR3 length equals 15 residues. Germline CDR1 reads MNHEY; CDR2 reads SVGAGI. The CDR3 region has the DNA TGTGCCAGCAGTCCCCCGGACGTTTCCGGGAACGAGCAGTACTTC. The encoded protein is CASSPPDVSGNEQYF.

The chain employs TRBV6-1 and TRBJ1-6; D gene ambiguous. V gave up 8 bases and J gave up 0 bases, with 8 bases separating them. The CDR3 has 14 residues. The germline gives CDR1 MNHNS, CDR2 SASEGT. CDR3 coding DNA: TGTGCCAGCGGAGAGTACTCCTATAATTCACCCCTCCACTTT. Its protein product is CASGEYSYNSPLHF.

The chain has TRBV27 and TRBJ2-2; 11 bases map to TRBD2. CDR1 MNHEY and CDR2 SMNVEV come from the germline V gene (reference sequence). This CDR3 comprises 16 residues. Trimming took 5 bases from V and 0 from J; bases not matched to a gene: 2. The CDR3 coding sequence is TGTGCCAGCAGTGTAGCGGGGGGGGCGAACACCGGGGAGCTGTTTTTT. This codes for CASSVAGGANTGELFF.

V and J are TRBV9 and TRBJ2-5; tentatively, D is TRBD1 (5 bases). The germline V gene has CDR1 SGDLS and CDR2 YYNGEE. There are 15 residues in the CDR3. V lost 4 bases to trimming and J lost 1 base, with 14 bases between them. The CDR3 region is CASSPFTTGQETQYF. The CDR3 DNA reads as TGTGCCAGCAGCCCCTTCACCACAGGCCAAGAGACCCAGTACTTC.

This clone is termed medium-sized. The rearrangement links TRBV19 to TRBJ2-5; 13 positions match TRBD2. The CDR3 runs 15 residues. Losses at the gene ends were 4 bases for V and 5 bases for J; bases not matched to a gene: 4. Germline V lookup: CDR1 LNHDA, CDR2 SQIVND (reference sequence). CDR3: CASSKSGLAGETQYF. Here the CDR3 DNA reads TGTGCCAGTAGTAAATCGGGACTAGCGGGGGAGACCCAGTACTTC.

V usage is TRBV19 and J usage is TRBJ2-5; D possibly corresponds to TRBD1 (5 bases). Trimming left V 3 bases short and J 2 bases short, with 10 bases between. CDR1 and CDR2 (germline): LNHDA, SQIVND (reference sequence). The length of the CDR3 is 14 residues. The CDR3 protein is CASSMATEQETQYF. For the CDR3, the DNA is TGTGCCAGTAGTATGGCGACAGAGCAAGAGACCCAGTACTTC. The whole variable domain, remainder taken from reference TRBV19 and TRBJ2-5, is DGGITQSPKYLFRKEGQNVTLSCEQNLNHDAMYWYRQDPGQGLRLIYYSQIVNDFQKGDIAEGYSVSREKKESFPLTVTSAQKNPTAFYLCASSMATEQETQYFGPGTRLLVL.

The chain has TRBV7-9 and TRBJ1-1, with 9 bases lining up with TRBD1. The germline gives CDR1 SEHNR, CDR2 FQNEAQ (reference sequence). After removal of 4 bases from V and 1 base from J, the junction contained 7 bases not matched to a gene. The CDR3 is 16 amino acids. CDR3 protein: CASSSRTGVGNTEAFF. CDR3 in DNA: TGTGCCAGCAGCTCCCGGACAGGGGTCGGGAACACTGAAGCTTTCTTT.